The 2 T cell receptor beta chains below come from one sample, sequenced in a study of T cells in Graves' hyperthyroidism and ophthalmopathy. RNA transcripts provided the source from which TCR beta CDR3 regions were amplified. The primer set for the first-round RT-PCR of the TCR CDR3 was HTBI. TCRdb fed the multiplex PCR reads into MiXCR, producing one record per CDR3 protein. The table lists 640,000 or so distinct CDR3 sequences, 14% to 15% of them singletons, with approximately 4.2% in the top ten. Sequenced sample: blood. Every receptor here comes from a woman between 40 and 50 years old with Graves' ophthalmopathy.

This clonotype showed up many times. This chain joins TRBV2 and TRBJ1-2; D unclear. The germline CDR1 and CDR2 sequences are SNHLY and FYNNEI. The CDR3 spans 13 residues. V was pared by 2 bases and J by 2 bases, with 6 bases between. CDR3 sequence (DNA): TGTGCCAGCAGTGAACGCCCCAACTATGGCTACACCTTC. It specifies CASSERPNYGYTF.

The chain joins TRBV5-1 to TRBJ1-2, with TRBD1 matching over 9 bases. This CDR3 contains 15 residues. The V and J ends lost 5 bases and 5 bases, in that order; junction bases with no gene match: 10. Per the germline V gene, CDR1 is SGHRS and CDR2 is YFSETQ. The CDR3, as DNA: TGCGCCAGCAGGACCGGGACAGGGTCTGTATATGGCTACACCTTC. It encodes CASRTGTGSVYGYTF.